The next 20 T cell receptor beta chains were all read from a single sample in a study of OX40 agonist ivuxolimab in advanced cancers. Assay used: immunoSEQ multiplex PCR; TCRdb lists only in-frame clones, some missing. The sample includes around 50,000 clones, about nine tenths of them seen just once. The sequencing used CD4+ or CD8+ T cells sorted from blood, collected in a trial of the OX40 agonist ivuxolimab. The receptor source for this set is an adult with an advanced solid tumor such as melanoma, head and neck, liver or kidney cancer.

This clone occurred a few times. The chain recombines TRBV11-3 with TRBJ2-1; tentatively, D is TRBD1 (6 bases). The CDR3 is made up of 15 amino acids. V lost 5 bases and J 4 bases, leaving 15 bases between the germline ends. CDR1 is SGHNT and CDR2 is YENEEA in the germline V gene. Here the CDR3 DNA reads TGTGCCAGCAGCCCCTATGACAGGCCATACAATGAGCAGTTCTTC. The encoded protein is CASSPYDRPYNEQFF.

Note on this clone: Distinct nucleotide sequences in the sample also encode this CDR3. V gene TRBV6-6 combines with J gene TRBJ1-3, with 8 bases aligning to TRBD1. The V segment lost 6 bases and the J segment 4 bases; nucleotides outside the gene matches: 2. This CDR3 is built from 13 residues. Germline-derived CDR1 and CDR2 are MNHNY and SVGAGI (reference sequence). The chain's CDR3 is CASSGDRGNTIYF. For the CDR3, the DNA is TGTGCCAGCAGCGGGGACAGGGGAAACACCATATATTTT.

V usage is TRBV6-1 and J usage is TRBJ1-1; D remains unclear. Per germline, CDR1 MNHNS and CDR2 SASEGT. The CDR3 spans 13 residues. The V end lost 4 bases, the J end lost 4 bases, and 10 bases lay between the germline ends. CDR3 in amino acids: CASSGYRSTEAFF. CDR3 bases: TGTGCCAGCAGTGGGTACAGAAGCACTGAAGCTTTCTTT.

Judged by abundance, this clone is medium-sized. The chain combines TRBV18 with TRBJ2-7; 10 bases agree with TRBD1. Germline values: CDR1 KGHSH, CDR2 LQKENI. V lost 3 bases to trimming and J lost 2 bases; unmatched junction nucleotides: 4. The CDR3 consists of 15 residues. CDR3 sequence: CASSPRQGATYEQYV. The CDR3 DNA is TGTGCCAGCTCACCCCGACAGGGGGCCACCTACGAGCAGTACGTC.

The gene calls are TRBV5-4 and TRBJ2-5; D gene unclear. The CDR3 consists of 11 residues. V was pared by 1 base and J by 5 bases, with 3 bases between. Germline CDR1 reads SGHNT; CDR2 reads YYREEE (reference sequence). The CDR3 here is CASSLQETQYF. The CDR3 nucleotides are TGTGCCAGCAGCTTGCAGGAGACCCAGTACTTC.

V and J are TRBV19 and TRBJ1-5; 7 bases line up with TRBD1. Germline V lookup: CDR1 LNHDA, CDR2 SQIVND (reference sequence). The junction had 7 bases not matched to a gene; V was cut back by 9 bases and J by 2 bases. The CDR3 runs to 14 residues. In nucleotides, the CDR3 is TGTGCCAGCAAGCCCGACAGGGGCAATCAGCCCCAGCATTTT. This translates into CASKPDRGNQPQHF.

This chain links TRBV5-1 with TRBJ1-6; D uncertain. Trimming stripped 0 bases from V and 10 bases from J, with 11 bases between. The CDR3 extends over 14 amino acids. Germline CDR1 and CDR2: SGHRS and YFSETQ. In nucleotides, the CDR3 is TGCGCCAGCAGCTTGGGGACCGATAGGTCACCCCTCCACTTT. This codes for CASSLGTDRSPLHF.

The genes are TRBV6-1 and TRBJ2-7, with 10 bases that match TRBD2. Germline loops: CDR1 MNHNS, CDR2 SASEGT. The J segment lost 1 base and the V segment lost 5 bases, leaving 14 bases of the junction unmatched. The CDR3 has 18 amino acids. The CDR3 DNA reads as TGTGCCAGCAGTAAAGGGGGACCGGGACTAGCGAGTTCCTACGAGCAGTACTTC. It encodes CASSKGGPGLASSYEQYF.

This clone was seen more than once but under ten times. The chain employs TRBV7-9 and TRBJ1-6; the match to TRBD1 covers 8 bases. CDR1 is SEHNR and CDR2 is FQNEAQ in the germline V gene (reference sequence). The CDR3 is made up of 14 amino acids. The trim removed 6 bases at V and 9 bases at J, leaving 7 bases unmatched. In DNA form, the CDR3 reads TGTGCCAGCAGAACCGGACAGGGCGGTTCACCCCTCCACTTT. It specifies CASRTGQGGSPLHF.

This clone was seen a few times. The chain is built from TRBV28 and TRBJ1-3, with D hard to call. V was pared by 4 bases and J by 7 bases, with 8 bases between. CDR3 size: 12 residues. The germline gives CDR1 MDHEN, CDR2 SYDVKM. The CDR3 region has the DNA TGTGCCAGCAGTTCCAACGGGAACACCATATATTTT. As protein: CASSSNGNTIYF.

This chain uses TRBV27 with TRBJ1-1; 9 bases line up with TRBD1. Trimming removed 7 bases from V and 7 bases from J; junction bases left unmatched: 10. Per the germline V gene, CDR1 is MNHEY and CDR2 is SMNVEV (reference sequence). The CDR3 is 14 residues long. CDR3 region: CASIRTGVWNEAFF. The CDR3 DNA follows: TGTGCCAGCATCCGGACAGGGGTATGGAATGAAGCTTTCTTT.

The chain carries TRBV7-2 and TRBJ2-1; TRBD1 might be the D (6 bases). Germline CDR1 SGHTA, CDR2 FQGNSA. CDR3 size: 15 residues. Trimming took 3 bases from V and 4 from J, leaving 13 bases between them. As DNA, the CDR3 is TGTGCCAGCAGCTTCACATCTACAGGGTACAATGAGCAGTTCTTC. It specifies CASSFTSTGYNEQFF.

This chain connects TRBV6-1 to TRBJ2-7, with a weak D call TRBD1 (6 bases). From germline, CDR1 is MNHNS and CDR2 SASEGT. The V end was cut by 6 bases, the J end by 3 bases, with 9 bases between. This CDR3 region has 12 residues. The CDR3 DNA is TGTGCCAGCAGGGGGGCCGACTACGAGCAGTACTTC. Protein product: CASRGADYEQYF.

Here the CDR3 DNA reads TGTGCCAGCACCCAGGGGGGGAGGAATCAGCCCCAGCATTTT. Protein sequence: CASTQGGRNQPQHF. The rearrangement uses TRBV6-5 and TRBJ1-5, with 7 bases that match TRBD1. CDR1 is MNHEY, CDR2 SVGAGI, per germline. The J segment lost 4 bases and the V segment lost 7 bases, leaving 7 bases of the junction unmatched. The CDR3 consists of 14 residues.

The genes are TRBV25-1 and TRBJ1-1, with no clear D. CDR3 length: 11 amino acids. The germline V and J ends were trimmed by 6 bases and 3 bases, with 5 bases remaining between them. Germline loops: CDR1 MGHDK, CDR2 SYGVNS. DNA for the CDR3: TGTGCCAGCAGCCGGGACACTGAAGCTTTCTTT. Its translation is CASSRDTEAFF. The variable domain in full, with the rest retrieved from reference TRBV25-1 and TRBJ1-1, is EADIYQTPRYLVIGTGKKITLECSQTMGHDKMYWYQQDPGMELHLIHYSYGVNSTEKGDLSSESTVSRIRTEHFPLTLESARPSHTSQYLCASSRDTEAFFGQGTRLTVV.

The count of this clone is one. V usage is TRBV9 and J usage is TRBJ2-5; 9 bases match TRBD2. Germline V gene sequence: CDR1 SGDLS, CDR2 YYNGEE. The CDR3 has 14 residues. Trimming cost V 3 bases and J 4 bases; bases outside gene matches: 4. The CDR3 nucleotides are TGTGCCAGCAGCGGGCGGGGGGGCCTAGAGACCCAGTACTTC. Its protein is CASSGRGGLETQYF.

The chain carries TRBV27 and TRBJ1-1; 8 bases line up with TRBD1. CDR1 is MNHEY, CDR2 SMNVEV, per germline (reference sequence). With 7 bases clipped from V and 5 bases from J, the junction kept 9 bases outside the gene matches. The CDR3 runs 14 residues. CDR3 sequence reads: CASTPQGALTEAFF. The DNA for the CDR3 is TGTGCCAGCACCCCCCAGGGGGCGCTTACTGAAGCTTTCTTT.

The chain is built from TRBV5-1 and TRBJ1-1; D call uncertain. CDR3 length equals 13 residues. Trimming shortened V by 0 bases and J by 1 base, and 4 bases separated the two germline ends. Germline V gene lookup returns CDR1 SGHRS and CDR2 YFSETQ. DNA for the CDR3: TGCGCCAGCAGCTTGGACAAGAACACTGAAGCTTTCTTT. Amino acids: CASSLDKNTEAFF.

The chain carries TRBV28 and TRBJ1-2; D possibly corresponds to TRBD1 (6 bases). The CDR3 has 14 amino acids. Germline loops: CDR1 MDHEN, CDR2 SYDVKM. The germline V and J ends were trimmed by 4 bases and 7 bases, with 16 bases remaining between them. The CDR3 sequence: CASSSAPHRAGYTF. Written as DNA, the CDR3 is TGTGCCAGCAGTTCCGCCCCCCACAGGGCTGGCTACACCTTC.

CDR3 sequence reads: CASSFEGSSYNEQFF. CDR3 DNA: TGTGCCAGCTCATTCGAAGGGAGCTCCTACAATGAGCAGTTCTTC. The chain links TRBV18 to TRBJ2-1; possibly TRBD2 for D (5 bases). Trimming removed 5 bases from V and 0 bases from J, with 11 bases in between. The germline CDR1 and CDR2 sequences are KGHSH and LQKENI. The length of the CDR3 is 15 residues.